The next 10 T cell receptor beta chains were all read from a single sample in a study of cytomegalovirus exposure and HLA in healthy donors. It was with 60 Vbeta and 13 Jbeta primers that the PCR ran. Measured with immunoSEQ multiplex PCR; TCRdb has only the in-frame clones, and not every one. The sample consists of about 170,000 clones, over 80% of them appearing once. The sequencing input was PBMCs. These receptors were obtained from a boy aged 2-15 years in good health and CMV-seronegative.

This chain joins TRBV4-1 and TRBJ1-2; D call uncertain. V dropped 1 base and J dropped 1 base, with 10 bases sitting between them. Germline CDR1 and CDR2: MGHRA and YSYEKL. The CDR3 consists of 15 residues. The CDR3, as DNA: TGCGCCAGCAGCCAAGCGGCGACACATAACTATGGCTACACCTTC. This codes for CASSQAATHNYGYTF.

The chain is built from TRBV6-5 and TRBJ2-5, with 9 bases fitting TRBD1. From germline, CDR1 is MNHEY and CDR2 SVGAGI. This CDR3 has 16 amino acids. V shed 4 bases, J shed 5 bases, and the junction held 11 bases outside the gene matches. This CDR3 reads CASSSEGQGRRETQYF. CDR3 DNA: TGTGCCAGCAGTTCAGAAGGACAGGGGAGAAGGGAGACCCAGTACTTC.

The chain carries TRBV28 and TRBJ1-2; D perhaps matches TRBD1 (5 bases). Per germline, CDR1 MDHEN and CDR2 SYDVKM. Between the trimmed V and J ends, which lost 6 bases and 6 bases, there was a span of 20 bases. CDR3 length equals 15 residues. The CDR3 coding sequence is TGTGCCAGCAGCCCAGACAGCGCCTCTGTGGATGGCTACACCTTC. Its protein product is CASSPDSASVDGYTF.

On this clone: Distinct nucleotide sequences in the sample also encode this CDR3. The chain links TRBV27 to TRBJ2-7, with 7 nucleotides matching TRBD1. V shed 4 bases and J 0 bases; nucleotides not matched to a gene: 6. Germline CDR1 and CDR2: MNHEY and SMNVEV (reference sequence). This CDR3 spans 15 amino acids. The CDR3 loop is CASSSRDSPSYEQYF. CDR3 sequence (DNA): TGTGCCAGCAGTTCCCGGGACAGTCCCTCCTACGAGCAGTACTTC.

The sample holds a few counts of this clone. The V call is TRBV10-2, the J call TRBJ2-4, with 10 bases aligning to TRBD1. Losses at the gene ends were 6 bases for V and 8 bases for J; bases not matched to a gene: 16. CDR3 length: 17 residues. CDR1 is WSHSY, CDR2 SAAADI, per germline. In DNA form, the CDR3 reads TGCGCCAGCAGGAGACGGGACAGGGGCCCAGGGCTGGACATTCAGTACTTC. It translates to CASRRRDRGPGLDIQYF.

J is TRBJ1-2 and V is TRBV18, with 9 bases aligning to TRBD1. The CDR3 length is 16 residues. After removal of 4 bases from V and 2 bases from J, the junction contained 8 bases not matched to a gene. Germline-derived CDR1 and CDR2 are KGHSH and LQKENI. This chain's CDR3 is CASSHIGQGTNYGYTF. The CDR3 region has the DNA TGTGCCAGCTCACACATAGGACAGGGGACCAACTATGGCTACACCTTC.

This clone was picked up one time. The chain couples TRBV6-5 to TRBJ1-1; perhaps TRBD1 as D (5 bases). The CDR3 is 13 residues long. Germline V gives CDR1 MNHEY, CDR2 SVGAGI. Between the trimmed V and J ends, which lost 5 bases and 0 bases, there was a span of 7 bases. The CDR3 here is CASSKTVNTEAFF. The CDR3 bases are TGTGCCAGCAGTAAGACAGTGAACACTGAAGCTTTCTTT.

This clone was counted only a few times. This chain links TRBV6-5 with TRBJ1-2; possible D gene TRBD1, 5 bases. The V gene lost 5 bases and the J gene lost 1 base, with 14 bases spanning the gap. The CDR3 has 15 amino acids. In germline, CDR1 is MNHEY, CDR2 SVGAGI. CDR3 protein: CASSLLSQGNYGYTF. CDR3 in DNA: TGTGCCAGCAGTCTCCTTAGCCAGGGTAACTATGGCTACACCTTC.

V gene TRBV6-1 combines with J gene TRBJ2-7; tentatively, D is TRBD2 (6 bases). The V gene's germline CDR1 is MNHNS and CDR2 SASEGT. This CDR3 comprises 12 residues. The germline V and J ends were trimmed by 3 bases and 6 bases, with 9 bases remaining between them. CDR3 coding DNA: TGTGCCAGCAGTGACGGGAGACGCGAGCAGTACTTC. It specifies CASSDGRREQYF.

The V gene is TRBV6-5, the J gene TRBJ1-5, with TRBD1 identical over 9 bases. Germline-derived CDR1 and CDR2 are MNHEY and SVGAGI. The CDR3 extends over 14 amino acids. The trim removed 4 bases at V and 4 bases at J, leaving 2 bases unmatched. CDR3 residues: CASSSDRGNQPQHF. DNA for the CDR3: TGTGCCAGCAGTTCGGACAGGGGTAATCAGCCCCAGCATTTT.